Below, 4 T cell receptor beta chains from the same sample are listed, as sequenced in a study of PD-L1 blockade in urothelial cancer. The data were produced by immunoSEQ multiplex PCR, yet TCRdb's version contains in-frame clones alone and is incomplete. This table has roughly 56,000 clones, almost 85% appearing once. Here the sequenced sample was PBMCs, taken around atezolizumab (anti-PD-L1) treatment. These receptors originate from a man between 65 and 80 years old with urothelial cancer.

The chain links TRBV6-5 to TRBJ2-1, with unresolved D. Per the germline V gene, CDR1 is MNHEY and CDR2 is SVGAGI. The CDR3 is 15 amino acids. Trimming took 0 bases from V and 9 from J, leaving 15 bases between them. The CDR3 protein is CASSYSQATAAEQFF. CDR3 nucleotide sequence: TGTGCCAGCAGTTACTCGCAGGCGACCGCAGCTGAGCAGTTCTTC.

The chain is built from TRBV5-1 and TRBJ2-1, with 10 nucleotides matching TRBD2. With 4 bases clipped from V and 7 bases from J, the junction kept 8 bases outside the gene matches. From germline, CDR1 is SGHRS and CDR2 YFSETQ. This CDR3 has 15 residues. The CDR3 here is CASSLTGLATNEQFF. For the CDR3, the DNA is TGCGCCAGCAGCCTAACGGGACTAGCGACTAATGAGCAGTTCTTC.

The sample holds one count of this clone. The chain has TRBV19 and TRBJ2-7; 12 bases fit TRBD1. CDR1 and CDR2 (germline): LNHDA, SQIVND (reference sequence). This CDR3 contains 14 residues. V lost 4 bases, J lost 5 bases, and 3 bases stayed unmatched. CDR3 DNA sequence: TGTGCCAGTAGTACCGGGACAGGGGGCCACGAGCAGTACTTC. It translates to CASSTGTGGHEQYF.

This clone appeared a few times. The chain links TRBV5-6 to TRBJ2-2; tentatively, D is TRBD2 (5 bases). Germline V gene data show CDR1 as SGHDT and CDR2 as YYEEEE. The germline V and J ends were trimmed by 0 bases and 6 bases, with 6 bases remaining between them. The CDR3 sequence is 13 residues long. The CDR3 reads CASSLGAAGELFF. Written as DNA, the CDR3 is TGTGCCAGCAGCTTGGGAGCGGCCGGGGAGCTGTTTTTT.